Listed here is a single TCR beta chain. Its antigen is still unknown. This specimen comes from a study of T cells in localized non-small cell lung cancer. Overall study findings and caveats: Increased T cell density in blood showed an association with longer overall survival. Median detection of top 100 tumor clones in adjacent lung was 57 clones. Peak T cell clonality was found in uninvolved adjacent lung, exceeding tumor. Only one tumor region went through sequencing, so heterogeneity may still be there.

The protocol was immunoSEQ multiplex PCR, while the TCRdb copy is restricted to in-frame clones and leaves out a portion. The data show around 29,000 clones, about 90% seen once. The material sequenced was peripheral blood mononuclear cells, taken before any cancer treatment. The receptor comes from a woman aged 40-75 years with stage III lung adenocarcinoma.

For the CDR3, the DNA is TGTGCCAGCAGCGAACAGGGAACTAACACTGAAGCTTTCTTT. It translates to CASSEQGTNTEAFF. This chain joins TRBV6-1 and TRBJ1-1; possible D gene TRBD1, 6 bases. Trimming pared 6 bases from V and 2 bases from J, leaving 13 bases between. Germline values: CDR1 MNHNS, CDR2 SASEGT. This CDR3 has 14 residues.